These T cell receptor beta chains were read from a single sample in a study of blood T cells in healthy people across ages. Each CDR3 protein gets one entry after TCRdb re-called the 5' RACE reads with MiXCR. The data hold more than 800,000 distinct CDR3 sequences, with 40% to 45% observed a single time. Source material: blood. The receptors here all came from a woman aged 60-70 years in good health. Each CDR3 is given without its conserved first and last residue.

j_gene,v_gene,CDR3aa
TRBJ2-7,TRBV7-9,ASSYHGGYEQY
TRBJ2-1,TRBV12-3/TRBV12-4,ASSPRATGGNEQF
TRBJ2-5,TRBV2,ASDPGVETQY
TRBJ2-7,TRBV10-1,ASSGGLADTYEQY
TRBJ2-7,TRBV9,ASSGQGSYEQY
TRBJ2-2,TRBV9,ASSVTDELF
TRBJ2-7,TRBV12-3/TRBV12-4,ASRPGQLYEQY
TRBJ2-1,TRBV9,ASSVGYVTAWSSYNEQF
TRBJ2-5,TRBV29-1,SVEKGARKETQY
TRBJ2-7,TRBV29-1,SVDGGFLGYEQY
TRBJ2-5,TRBV28,ASSLWTSGQETQY
TRBJ2-1,TRBV11-2,ASSGGLLNEQF
TRBJ2-7,TRBV5-1,ASSGGTGSSYEQY
TRBJ2-5,TRBV27,ASSPGLAGSPFQETQY
TRBJ2-5,TRBV20-1,SARAGLVQGTQY
TRBJ2-5,TRBV6-1,ASSEQVLLGTQY
TRBJ1-4,TRBV6-5,ASSYSLGTNEKLF
TRBJ2-7,TRBV6-2/TRBV6-3,ASNTRDRGTSEQY
TRBJ2-1,TRBV20-1,SALGWRGAYNEQF
TRBJ2-1,TRBV24-1,ATSDPPAGEGQF
TRBJ2-1,TRBV15,ATSRDPGPGRF
TRBJ2-7,TRBV6-6,ASSPGTSTGEQY
TRBJ1-2,TRBV6-5,ASSYGTANYGYT
TRBJ2-5,TRBV11-2,ASSFGTSGRGETQY
TRBJ2-5,TRBV9,ASSVGRQETQY
TRBJ2-7,TRBV9,ASSVGGGGAVYEQY
TRBJ1-6,TRBV28,ASSGDMRRLTSSYNSPLH
TRBJ1-4,TRBV29-1,SVRAGATNEKLF
TRBJ2-1,TRBV6-1,ASSEGGLAASNEQF
TRBJ2-7,TRBV20-1,SARAGSAIHEQY
TRBJ1-1,TRBV20-1,SARDRESVLMNTEAF
TRBJ2-7,TRBV15,ATSTRRGANYEQY
TRBJ2-1,TRBV7-9,ASSTRPNEQF
TRBJ2-1,TRBV5-1,ASSLRQGAWTSGSNEQF
TRBJ2-5,TRBV9,ASSVDVGETQY
TRBJ1-6,TRBV7-6,ASSLVSGAGNSPLH
TRBJ2-5,TRBV10-3,AIRSGTGQETQY
TRBJ2-7,TRBV6-6,ASQQDRIWY
TRBJ1-4,TRBV7-2,ASSLTRVGQGEKLF
TRBJ2-7,TRBV29-1,SVGGVGDEQY